These T cell receptor beta chains were read from a single sample in a study of CD8 T cells in ankylosing spondylitis. MiXCR, run by TCRdb on the 5' RACE reads, gives a single entry per CDR3 protein. The data contain 150,000 to 200,000 distinct CDR3 sequences, roughly 20% of them singletons. Sequencing was carried out using blood, either unsorted or a sorted T cell fraction (not recorded which). These receptors all come from a male donor aged 5 to 30 with ankylosing spondylitis or in good health (not recorded which). The CDR3 runs from the conserved cysteine through the conserved F or W. D genes are given only for firm matches. Clone size is given for some rows only: seen once, a few or many times, or a class if the clone is expanded.

TRBV15	TRBJ2-1	.	many	CATSRSLDSYNEQFF	TGTGCCACCAGCAGAAGTCTCGATTCCTACAATGAGCAGTTCTTC
TRBV15	TRBJ2-3	TRBD2	many	CATSSLGTSGKDTQYF	TGTGCCACCAGCAGTCTCGGGACTAGCGGGAAAGATACGCAGTATTTT
TRBV4-3	TRBJ2-1	TRBD2	.	CASSQEGLADEQFF	TGCGCCAGCAGCCAAGAAGGGCTAGCGGATGAGCAGTTCTTC
TRBV7-2	TRBJ2-3	.	many	CASSLAPSQYF	TGTGCCAGCAGCTTAGCGCCTTCGCAGTATTTT
TRBV30	TRBJ2-3	TRBD1	many	CAWSIPGQGATQYF	TGTGCCTGGAGTATTCCGGGACAGGGGGCTACGCAGTATTTT
TRBV4-3	TRBJ2-7	.	.	CARCLEQYF	TGCGCCAGGTGCCTCGAGCAGTACTTC
TRBV5-1	TRBJ1-4	.	many	CASSHGGVGTNEKLFF	TGCGCCAGCAGCCACGGAGGAGTGGGGACTAATGAAAAACTGTTTTTT
TRBV4-1	TRBJ2-3	.	many	CASSQPLASYGTDTQYF	TGCGCCAGCAGCCAACCGCTCGCATCTTATGGCACAGATACGCAGTATTTT
TRBV5-1	TRBJ2-2	.	many	CASSLIRGRDTGELFF	TGCGCCAGCAGCTTAATTCGGGGACGGGACACCGGGGAGCTGTTTTTT
TRBV5-1	TRBJ2-6	.	many	CASSLGRGTSGANVLTF	TGCGCCAGCAGCTTGGGAAGGGGGACCTCTGGGGCCAACGTCCTGACTTTC
TRBV5-6	TRBJ2-1	.	many	CASSFLRGPNQRNEQFF	TGTGCCAGCAGCTTTCTTCGTGGGCCAAACCAGAGAAATGAGCAGTTCTTC
TRBV7-2	TRBJ2-7	TRBD1	once	CASSLVNRGEQYF	TGTGCCAGCAGCTTAGTAAACAGGGGAGAGCAGTACTTC
TRBV5-1	TRBJ2-1	.	many	CASNPSGAGLEQFF	TGCGCCAGCAACCCCAGCGGAGCGGGTCTCGAGCAGTTCTTC
TRBV11-2	TRBJ1-2	.	many	CASSLIWDNYGYTF	TGTGCCAGCAGCTTAATCTGGGATAACTATGGCTACACCTTC
TRBV6-2/TRBV6-3	TRBJ2-1	.	.	CASSYIVGSPGFGYNEQFF	TGTGCCAGCAGTTACATTGTGGGGAGTCCAGGGTTTGGTTACAATGAGCAGTTCTTC
TRBV20-1	TRBJ2-3	TRBD1	.	CSASDRGDTQYF	TGCAGTGCTAGCGACAGGGGAGATACGCAGTATTTT
TRBV20-1	TRBJ2-3	.	many	CSVVEGGDTQYF	TGCAGTGTGGTCGAGGGGGGAGATACGCAGTATTTT
TRBV29-1	TRBJ2-1	.	few	CSVLLAGYNEQFF	TGCAGCGTATTACTAGCAGGATACAATGAGCAGTTCTTC
TRBV10-3	TRBJ2-3	.	many	CAISENTGTGAYF	TGTGCCATCAGTGAAAATACGGGTACCGGAGCGTATTTT
TRBV12-3/TRBV12-4	TRBJ1-5	.	many	CASRGGNQPQHF	TGTGCCAGCAGGGGTGGCAATCAGCCCCAGCATTTT
TRBV7-8	TRBJ1-3	TRBD1	many	CASSSGQGAGNTIYF	TGTGCCAGCAGCTCGGGACAGGGGGCTGGAAACACCATATATTTT
TRBV20-1	TRBJ2-3	.	.	CSATPRGGTDTQYF	TGCAGTGCAACCCCAAGGGGCGGCACAGATACGCAGTATTTT
TRBV20-1	TRBJ2-1	.	.	CSADLALSYNEQFF	TGCAGTGCCGACCTAGCGCTCTCCTACAATGAGCAGTTCTTC
TRBV9	TRBJ2-1	.	many	CASSPGVAYISGQFF	TGTGCCAGCAGCCCCGGGGTAGCGTATATTTCGGGGCAGTTCTTC
TRBV7-9	TRBJ1-5	.	.	CASSLNSGSNQPQHF	TGTGCCAGCAGCTTAAACTCGGGTAGCAATCAGCCCCAGCATTTT
TRBV24-1	TRBJ2-3	TRBD2	many	CATSDLKAGDTDTQYF	TGTGCCACCAGTGACCTGAAAGCGGGGGACACAGATACGCAGTATTTT
TRBV2	TRBJ2-5	.	many	CASSAGTYQETQYF	TGTGCCTCATCGGCCGGGACTTACCAAGAGACCCAGTACTTC
TRBV12-3/TRBV12-4	TRBJ2-1	TRBD2	many	CASRTSGYNEQFF	TGTGCCAGCCGGACTAGCGGATACAATGAGCAGTTCTTC
TRBV28	TRBJ2-7	TRBD1	many	CASSLGTAYEQYF	TGTGCCAGCAGCCTAGGGACAGCTTACGAGCAGTACTTC
TRBV28	TRBJ1-5	.	many	CASSDHGRNQPQHF	TGTGCCAGCAGTGATCACGGGAGGAATCAGCCCCAGCATTTT
TRBV20-1	TRBJ2-1	TRBD2	many	CSAPNSGGSYNEQFF	TGCAGTGCTCCAAATAGCGGGGGCTCCTACAATGAGCAGTTCTTC
TRBV12-3/TRBV12-4	TRBJ1-6	.	many	CASSLAVGSPLHF	TGTGCCAGCAGTTTAGCAGTTGGTTCACCCCTCCACTTT
TRBV5-1	TRBJ2-1	.	many	CASSLEGRFSYNEQFF	TGCGCCAGCAGCTTGGAAGGCAGATTCTCCTACAATGAGCAGTTCTTC
TRBV9	TRBJ2-1	.	many	CASSETKGKSSYNEQFF	TGTGCCAGCAGCGAAACCAAGGGGAAGAGCTCCTACAATGAGCAGTTCTTC
TRBV29-1	TRBJ2-3	.	.	CSVDAGLDTQYF	TGCAGCGTTGACGCAGGCCTGGATACGCAGTATTTC
TRBV24-1	TRBJ2-1	TRBD2	.	CATSDAGTSNFNEQFF	TGTGCCACCAGTGATGCCGGGACTAGCAATTTCAATGAGCAGTTCTTC
TRBV10-3	TRBJ2-7	.	.	CAISESLAQGDGSVEQYF	TGTGCCATCAGTGAGTCTTTAGCACAGGGAGACGGGAGCGTCGAGCAGTACTTC
TRBV5-1	TRBJ2-1	TRBD1	few	CASRGQGASYNEQFF	TGCGCCAGCAGAGGACAGGGGGCCTCCTACAATGAGCAGTTCTTC
TRBV20-1	TRBJ2-3	TRBD2	.	CSASRGSGRADTQYF	TGCAGTGCTAGTCGGGGTAGCGGGAGGGCCGATACGCAGTATTTT
TRBV20-1	TRBJ2-5	.	many	CSATERETQYF	TGCAGTGCTACCGAACGAGAGACCCAGTACTTC
TRBV27	TRBJ2-1	TRBD2	many	CASSLFPPGAPGGNNEQFF	TGTGCCAGCAGTTTATTTCCCCCGGGCGCCCCGGGAGGTAACAATGAGCAGTTCTTC
TRBV20-1	TRBJ1-2	.	many	CSAYGPAAGYTF	TGCAGTGCATACGGCCCGGCGGCGGGCTACACCTTC
TRBV7-3	TRBJ2-3	TRBD2	many	CASSLNRAGASGDTQYF	TGTGCCAGCAGCTTAAATCGGGCGGGAGCTTCGGGAGATACGCAGTATTTT
TRBV11-2	TRBJ2-5	TRBD2	.	CASSSWTSGAQETQYF	TGTGCCAGCAGCTCGTGGACTAGCGGGGCCCAAGAGACCCAGTACTTC
TRBV6-5	TRBJ2-3	TRBD1	.	CASSLDDRAVPDTQYF	TGTGCCAGCAGCCTTGATGACAGGGCAGTCCCAGATACGCAGTATTTT
TRBV5-1	TRBJ2-2	.	many	CASSLVSLPGPNTGELFF	TGCGCCAGCAGCTTAGTAAGTTTACCCGGCCCGAACACCGGGGAGCTGTTTTTT
TRBV7-3	TRBJ2-1	.	.	CASSLKGVGNEQFF	TGTGCCAGCAGCTTAAAGGGGGTCGGCAATGAGCAGTTCTTC
TRBV4-1	TRBJ1-1	.	many	CASSPHAPGRTEAFF	TGCGCCAGCAGCCCCCACGCTCCAGGGAGGACTGAAGCTTTCTTT
TRBV7-9	TRBJ2-1	.	many	CASSSGSHNEQFF	TGTGCCAGCAGCTCCGGGTCACACAATGAGCAGTTCTTC
TRBV20-1	TRBJ1-1	.	.	CSARDGHLNTEAFF	TGCAGTGCTAGAGATGGACACCTGAACACTGAAGCTTTCTTT
TRBV18	TRBJ2-4	.	many	CASSPLLPGAKNIQYF	TGTGCCAGCTCACCGCTTCTCCCGGGAGCCAAAAACATTCAGTACTTC
TRBV29-1	TRBJ1-4	.	many	CSVEVDRHGEKLFF	TGCAGCGTTGAAGTGGATAGGCACGGTGAAAAACTGTTTTTT
TRBV9	TRBJ2-7	.	.	CASSVGRVPYEQYF	TGTGCCAGCAGCGTAGGGAGGGTACCCTACGAGCAGTACTTC
TRBV29-1	TRBJ2-1	.	many	CSADDNEQFF	TGCAGCGCAGATGACAATGAGCAGTTCTTC